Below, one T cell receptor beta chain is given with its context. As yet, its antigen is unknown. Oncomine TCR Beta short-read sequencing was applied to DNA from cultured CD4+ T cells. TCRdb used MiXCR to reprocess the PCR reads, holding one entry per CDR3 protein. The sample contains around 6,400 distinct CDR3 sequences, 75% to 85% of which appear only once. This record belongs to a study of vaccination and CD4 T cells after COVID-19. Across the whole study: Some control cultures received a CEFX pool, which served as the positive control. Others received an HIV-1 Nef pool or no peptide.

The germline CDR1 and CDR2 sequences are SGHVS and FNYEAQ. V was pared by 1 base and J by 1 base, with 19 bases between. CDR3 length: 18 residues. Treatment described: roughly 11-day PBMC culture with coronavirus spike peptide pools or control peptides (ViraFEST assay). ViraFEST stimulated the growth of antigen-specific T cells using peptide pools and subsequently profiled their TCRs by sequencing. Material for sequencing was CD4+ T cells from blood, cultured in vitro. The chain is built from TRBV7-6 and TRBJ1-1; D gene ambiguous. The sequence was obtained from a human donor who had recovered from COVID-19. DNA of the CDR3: TGTGCCAGCAGCTTAGGGTTTACTCTACACGGGCGGAACACTGAAGCTTTCTTT. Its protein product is CASSLGFTLHGRNTEAFF.